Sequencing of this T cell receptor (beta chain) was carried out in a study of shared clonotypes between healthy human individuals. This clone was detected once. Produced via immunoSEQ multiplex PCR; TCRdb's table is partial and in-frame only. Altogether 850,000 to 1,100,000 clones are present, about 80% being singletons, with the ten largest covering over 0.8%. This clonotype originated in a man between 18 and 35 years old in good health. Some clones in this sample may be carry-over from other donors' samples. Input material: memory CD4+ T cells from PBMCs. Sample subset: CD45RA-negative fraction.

The CDR3 nucleotides read TGTGCCAGCAGCCAAGTTTCCGGGGGGAACACTGAAGCTTTCTTT. Its translation is CASSQVSGGNTEAFF. J is TRBJ1-1 and V is TRBV4-2, with D possibly being TRBD1 (5 bases). The CDR3 has 15 amino acids. From germline, CDR1 is LGHNA and CDR2 YNFKEQ. V was cut by 1 base and J by 1 base, with 10 bases left in between.